These 27 T cell receptor beta chains originate from one sample sequenced in a study of cytomegalovirus exposure and HLA in healthy donors. Primers for the PCR totalled 60 Vbeta and 13 Jbeta. Profiling relied on immunoSEQ multiplex PCR, and the TCRdb table lists in-frame clones only, not all of them. The repertoire includes around 210,000 clones, roughly 85% of them detected once, and about 0.25% sits in the top ten. Sequences were obtained from PBMCs. The receptor source for this set is a girl under 10 years old in good health and CMV-seronegative.

V usage is TRBV6-1 and J usage is TRBJ1-2; no firm D call. The V end lost 2 bases, the J end lost 4 bases, and 5 bases lay between the germline ends. Germline assignment: CDR1 MNHNS and CDR2 SASEGT. The CDR3 runs 12 residues. For the CDR3, the DNA is TGTGCCAGCAGTGAAACGGGCTATGGCTACACCTTC. It specifies CASSETGYGYTF.

J is TRBJ1-4 and V is TRBV4-2; a weak D match, TRBD1 (5 bases). The ends were cut back, 4 bases at V and 4 bases at J, with 13 bases in the middle. The length of the CDR3 is 15 residues. Per germline, CDR1 LGHNA and CDR2 YNFKEQ. CDR3 in DNA: TGTGCCAGCAGCCGCACGGGGGTGATTAATGAAAAACTGTTTTTT. It translates to CASSRTGVINEKLFF.

The rearrangement joins TRBV9 to TRBJ2-1, with D possibly TRBD2 on 6 matching bases. Between the trimmed V and J ends, which lost 0 bases and 9 bases, there was a span of 13 bases. Germline V lookup: CDR1 SGDLS, CDR2 YYNGEE. CDR3 size: 14 residues. This CDR3 is CASSVAGREGEQFF. CDR3 nucleotide sequence: TGTGCCAGCAGCGTAGCGGGGCGGGAAGGTGAGCAGTTCTTC.

This clone turned up a few times. The chain carries TRBV5-6 and TRBJ2-5; D is uncertain. Trimming pared 3 bases from V and 2 bases from J, leaving 14 bases between. Germline CDR1 SGHDT, CDR2 YYEEEE. This CDR3 spans 15 amino acids. Here the CDR3 DNA reads TGTGCCAGCAGCTCCGGGTCAAATCCTCAAGAGACCCAGTACTTC. Translated, it gives CASSSGSNPQETQYF.

The rearrangement links TRBV7-9 to TRBJ2-3; 7 bases are a match to TRBD2. Per germline, CDR1 SEHNR and CDR2 FQNEAQ (reference sequence). Germline trimming cut 5 bases from V and 2 bases from J; bases unmatched to any gene: 7. The CDR3 is 15 residues long. The chain's CDR3 is CASSRAGLYTDTQYF. Here the CDR3 DNA reads TGTGCCAGCAGCCGAGCGGGACTATACACAGATACGCAGTATTTT.

V gene TRBV9 combines with J gene TRBJ2-2, with TRBD2 as a possible D gene (5 bases). V lost 0 bases to trimming and J lost 1 base, with 10 bases between them. This CDR3 is built from 16 residues. From germline, CDR1 is SGDLS and CDR2 YYNGEE. The CDR3 region is CASSVEAVKNTGELFF. In DNA, the CDR3 is TGTGCCAGCAGCGTAGAAGCGGTTAAGAACACCGGGGAGCTGTTTTTT.

The chain couples TRBV10-3 to TRBJ2-1; 7 bases align to TRBD2. Germline V lookup: CDR1 ENHRY, CDR2 SYGVKD. The CDR3 is 14 residues long. V was clipped by 3 bases and J by 2 bases; unmatched bases: 1. The CDR3 protein is CAISDLAAYNEQFF. The CDR3 DNA sequence: TGTGCCATCAGTGATCTAGCGGCCTACAATGAGCAGTTCTTC.

The chain couples TRBV30 to TRBJ2-7; the D gene is possibly TRBD1 (5 bases). V lost 2 bases, J lost 3 bases, and 11 bases lay in between. The CDR3 runs 13 residues. Germline loops: CDR1 GTSNPN, CDR2 SVGIG (reference sequence). The CDR3 coding sequence is TGTGCCTGGAGTATGTCAGGGTTCTACGAGCAGTACTTC. It specifies CAWSMSGFYEQYF.

The chain links TRBV10-1 to TRBJ2-7; TRBD1 matches 10 bases. The germline gives CDR1 WNHNN, CDR2 SYGVQD (reference sequence). CDR3 length equals 16 residues. Trimming at V came to 6 bases and at J to 7 bases, leaving 15 bases not matched to a gene. CDR3 sequence (DNA): TGCGCCAGCAGCCCAAGGGTGGGGACAGGGGTCTGGGAGCAGTACTTC. Protein sequence: CASSPRVGTGVWEQYF.

This clone was seen once. V gene TRBV7-3 combines with J gene TRBJ1-1, with 7 bases matching TRBD1. The junction had 10 bases not matched to a gene; V was cut back by 5 bases and J by 4 bases. Germline CDR1 reads SGHTA; CDR2 reads FQGTGA. The CDR3 extends over 15 amino acids. In nucleotides, the CDR3 is TGTGCCAGCAGCACCACAGGGGCAGTGGGCACTGAAGCTTTCTTT. It is translated as CASSTTGAVGTEAFF.

CDR3: CASSMRPGANRGYTF. The CDR3 DNA reads TGTGCCAGTAGTATGCGCCCGGGTGCGAATCGCGGCTACACCTTC. The genes are TRBV19 and TRBJ1-2; D is uncertain. V lost 3 bases and J lost 8, with 19 bases in between. From germline, CDR1 is LNHDA and CDR2 SQIVND (reference sequence). This CDR3 has 15 amino acids.

V and J are TRBV30 and TRBJ1-1; D may be TRBD1 (6 bases). Germline V lookup: CDR1 GTSNPN, CDR2 SVGIG (reference sequence). V lost 5 bases, J lost 4 bases, and 8 bases lay in between. This CDR3 spans 11 amino acids. This CDR3 is CAWSTGTEAFF. DNA of the CDR3: TGTGCCTGGTCGACAGGCACTGAAGCTTTCTTT.

This clone was detected once. The chain employs TRBV6-5 and TRBJ1-6, with D possibly being TRBD1 (5 bases). The CDR3 covers 15 residues. CDR1 is MNHEY, CDR2 SVGAGI, per germline. Trimming cost V 9 bases and J 6 bases, with 18 bases left between them. As DNA, the CDR3 is TGTGCCAGTATGCCGGACACCTCCATTAATTCACCCCTCCACTTT. This encodes CASMPDTSINSPLHF.

The rearrangement links TRBV27 to TRBJ2-2; no definite D call. CDR1 is MNHEY and CDR2 is SMNVEV in the germline V gene (reference sequence). The V gene lost 5 bases and the J gene lost 5 bases, with 9 bases spanning the gap. This CDR3 contains 13 residues. The CDR3 loop reads CASSPIVTGELFF. The DNA of the CDR3 is TGTGCCAGCAGTCCAATAGTAACCGGGGAGCTGTTTTTT.

This rearrangement joins TRBV6-1 to TRBJ1-3; D is ambiguous. Looked up from germline, CDR1 is MNHNS and CDR2 is SASEGT. CDR3 length equals 13 residues. V lost 6 bases and J lost 0, with 6 bases in between. CDR3: CASRTSSGNTIYF. The CDR3 nucleotides are TGTGCCAGCAGAACAAGCTCTGGAAACACCATATATTTT.

The chain links TRBV5-4 to TRBJ2-3, with 8 nucleotides matching TRBD2. CDR3 length equals 15 residues. The junction had 4 bases not matched to a gene; V was cut back by 4 bases and J by 0 bases. CDR1 SGHNT and CDR2 YYREEE come from the germline V gene (reference sequence). The CDR3 region is CASSPSSGSTDTQYF. CDR3 in DNA: TGTGCCAGCAGCCCGTCTAGCGGGAGCACAGATACGCAGTATTTT.

The rearrangement uses TRBV9 and TRBJ2-3, with D tentatively TRBD1 (6 bases). Germline loops: CDR1 SGDLS, CDR2 YYNGEE. V lost 4 bases and J 0 bases, leaving 12 bases between the germline ends. The CDR3 totals 15 residues. The CDR3 DNA follows: TGTGCCAGCAGCTCAGGGGCACATAGCACAGATACGCAGTATTTT. Residues: CASSSGAHSTDTQYF.

J is TRBJ1-4 and V is TRBV5-4; weak D call: TRBD1 (6 bases). Germline V gives CDR1 SGHNT, CDR2 YYREEE (reference sequence). V lost 5 bases and J 12 bases, leaving 23 bases between the germline ends. The CDR3 is 15 residues long. DNA of the CDR3: TGTGCCAGCAGTGCGACGGACGGAGGGGGGGTGGAACTGTTTTTT. This codes for CASSATDGGGVELFF.

The rearrangement joins TRBV11-2 to TRBJ2-3; TRBD2 matches at 13 bases. CDR1 and CDR2 (germline): SGHAT, FQNNGV. The CDR3 totals 17 residues. With 4 bases clipped from V and 2 bases from J, the junction kept 6 bases outside the gene matches. CDR3 sequence reads: CASSSGLAGPSTDTQYF. The CDR3 DNA is TGTGCCAGCAGCTCGGGACTAGCGGGACCCTCCACAGATACGCAGTATTTT.

The chain is built from TRBV27 and TRBJ2-5; D is unclear. Trimming shortened V by 4 bases and J by 0 bases, and 15 bases separated the two germline ends. The germline CDR1 and CDR2 sequences are MNHEY and SMNVEV (reference sequence). The CDR3 length is 16 residues. The CDR3 is CASSYVLGFYQETQYF. CDR3 in DNA: TGTGCCAGCAGTTATGTCCTCGGGTTCTACCAAGAGACCCAGTACTTC.

The rearrangement links TRBV19 to TRBJ2-3; D not certain. The V gene lost 6 bases and the J gene lost 2 bases, with 3 bases spanning the gap. The V gene's germline CDR1 is LNHDA and CDR2 SQIVND (reference sequence). The CDR3 runs to 11 residues. CDR3 bases: TGTGCCAGTAGCTTCACAGATACGCAGTATTTT. Translating it yields CASSFTDTQYF.

The chain recombines TRBV9 with TRBJ2-7, with D possibly TRBD1 on 5 matching bases. This CDR3 contains 14 residues. CDR1 is SGDLS, CDR2 YYNGEE, per germline. V gave up 0 bases and J gave up 0 bases, with 7 bases separating them. CDR3 sequence: CASSVDDSSYEQYF. CDR3 in DNA: TGTGCCAGCAGCGTAGATGACAGCTCCTACGAGCAGTACTTC.

The chain recombines TRBV5-1 with TRBJ2-3, with 9 bases matching TRBD2. The trim removed 2 bases at V and 4 bases at J, leaving 5 bases unmatched. CDR3 length: 15 amino acids. Germline V gene data show CDR1 as SGHRS and CDR2 as YFSETQ. This chain's CDR3 is CASSFRGGAPDTQYF. The CDR3 DNA follows: TGCGCCAGCAGCTTTCGCGGGGGGGCACCAGATACGCAGTATTTT.

V is TRBV10-3 and J is TRBJ2-7, with 11 bases lining up with TRBD2. V dropped 4 bases and J dropped 5; count of bases not matched to a gene: 4. The CDR3 has 14 residues. Per the germline V gene, CDR1 is ENHRY and CDR2 is SYGVKD. The CDR3 here is CAISGTSGRDEQYF. CDR3 nucleotide sequence: TGTGCCATCAGTGGAACTAGCGGGAGAGACGAGCAGTACTTC.

This clone has just one count. The chain is built from TRBV29-1 and TRBJ2-5, with D possibly TRBD1 on 5 matching bases. The germline gives CDR1 SQVTM, CDR2 ANQGSEA. Deletions cut 6 bases from V and 2 bases from J, with 16 bases between. This CDR3 is built from 14 residues. CDR3 bases: TGCAGCGTCGGGTACGGTAGGGGTCAAGAGACCCAGTACTTC. It yields the protein CSVGYGRGQETQYF.

This clone was detected once. This chain links TRBV11-2 with TRBJ2-2, with 9 bases fitting TRBD2. J gave up 6 bases and V 4 bases, and 3 bases lay outside the gene matches. The CDR3 totals 14 residues. Germline CDR1 and CDR2: SGHAT and FQNNGV. The CDR3 DNA sequence: TGTGCCAGCAGCTCCCGGACTAGCGCCGGGGAGCTGTTTTTT. Translation gives CASSSRTSAGELFF.

The chain links TRBV2 to TRBJ2-5; 13 bases match TRBD2. Germline V gene sequence: CDR1 SNHLY, CDR2 FYNNEI. The CDR3 is 16 residues long. V lost 10 bases to trimming and J lost 5 bases; unmatched junction nucleotides: 13. CDR3 protein: CATQFSGLAGQETQYF. CDR3 coding DNA: TGTGCCACCCAATTCTCGGGACTAGCGGGGCAGGAGACCCAGTACTTC.